This T cell receptor beta chain was sequenced during a study of Graves' ophthalmopathy and Graves' hyperthyroidism. Study findings and constraints: A model built from 13 signatures distinguished ophthalmopathy from stable hyperthyroidism with 87.88% sensitivity and 81.08% specificity.

Trimming removed 5 bases from V and 3 bases from J; junction bases left unmatched: 10. In germline, CDR1 is ENHRY, CDR2 SYGVKD. This CDR3 region has 15 residues. Comment on this clonotype: Its antigen is as yet unknown.

Serum thyroxine and TRAb, along with clinical symptoms, thyroid ultrasound and orbital computed tomography, were what diagnosis relied on. Scientists amplified the TCR beta CDR3 regions from RNA transcripts. HTBI primers primed a first-round RT-PCR, and a second-round multiplex PCR followed. TCRdb re-derived calls from the multiplex PCR reads in MiXCR, one entry per CDR3 protein. The data show hundreds of thousands of distinct CDR3 sequences, roughly 41% seen once. The receptor was derived from an adult man with Graves' ophthalmopathy. The J gene is TRBJ2-7, the V gene TRBV10-3; the match to TRBD1 covers 7 bases. Input material: peripheral blood. The CDR3 sequence: CAISQQGFEYYEQYF. The DNA of the CDR3 is TGTGCCATCAGTCAACAGGGGTTTGAATACTACGAGCAGTACTTC.